These 16 T cell receptor beta chains came from one sample sequenced in a study of blood T cell repertoires in COVID-19. TCRdb's table, derived via immunoSEQ multiplex PCR, lists solely in-frame clones and lacks some. Of around 500,000 clones in the sample, about 88% were seen once. Sequences were obtained from PBMCs or T cells enriched from blood (not recorded which). These receptors originate from a woman aged 55-69 years who had recovered from COVID-19.

This chain uses TRBV24-1 with TRBJ1-5, with D hard to call. Between the trimmed V and J ends, which lost 6 bases and 4 bases, there was a span of 9 bases. Looked up from germline, CDR1 is KGHDR and CDR2 is SFDVKD. The CDR3 consists of 13 residues. In DNA, the CDR3 is TGTGCCACCAGTAAGGAGGTAAATCAGCCCCAGCATTTT. Translated: CATSKEVNQPQHF.

The CDR3: CASSQDGGGPRYEQYF. As DNA, the CDR3 is TGTGCCAGCAGCCAAGATGGCGGGGGGCCCCGTTACGAGCAGTACTTC. The chain carries TRBV3-1 (or the pseudogene TRBV3-2) and TRBJ2-7, with TRBD2 identical over 8 bases. There are 16 residues in the CDR3. Trimming at V came to 0 bases and at J to 4 bases, leaving 8 bases not matched to a gene. Germline-derived CDR1 and CDR2 are LGHDT and YNNKEL (reference sequence).

This chain uses TRBV5-4 with TRBJ1-2; 7 bases are a match to TRBD1. Trimming took 6 bases from V and 4 from J; bases not matched to a gene: 12. The CDR3 consists of 15 residues. Germline loops: CDR1 SGHNT, CDR2 YYREEE (reference sequence). The CDR3: CASNSEQGRSYGYTF. DNA of the CDR3: TGTGCCAGCAACTCCGAACAGGGGAGAAGCTATGGCTACACCTTC.

This chain joins TRBV5-1 and TRBJ2-3; 9 bases map to TRBD2. The germline gives CDR1 SGHRS, CDR2 YFSETQ. This CDR3 comprises 17 residues. The ends lost 3 bases at V and 2 bases at J; junction bases unmatched: 10. The CDR3 DNA is TGCGCCAGCAGCTGGGGCCGCGGGGGGGCCGACACAGATACGCAGTATTTT. Protein sequence: CASSWGRGGADTDTQYF. Full variable domain (missing parts from reference TRBV5-1 and TRBJ2-3): KAGVTQTPRYLIKTRGQQVTLSCSPISGHRSVSWYQQTPGQGLQFLFEYFSETQRNKGNFPGRFSGRQFSNSRSEMNVSTLELGDSALYLCASSWGRGGADTDTQYFGPGTRLTVL.

The V gene is TRBV5-1, the J gene TRBJ1-2; TRBD1 matches at 7 bases. V shed 2 bases, J shed 8 bases, and the junction held 12 bases outside the gene matches. This CDR3 is 15 amino acids long. Germline V gene sequence: CDR1 SGHRS, CDR2 YFSETQ. The CDR3 sequence: CASSLWTGGERGYTF. The CDR3 region has the DNA TGCGCCAGCAGCTTATGGACAGGCGGGGAGCGGGGCTACACCTTC.

For the CDR3, the DNA is TGTGCCAGCAGTGAAGTCAGGAACTATGGCTACACCTTC. It codes for CASSEVRNYGYTF. This chain uses TRBV6-1 with TRBJ1-2, with no clear D. Looked up from germline, CDR1 is MNHNS and CDR2 is SASEGT. Deletions cut 1 base from V and 2 bases from J, with 5 bases between. This CDR3 has 13 amino acids.

This chain uses TRBV5-1 with TRBJ2-3; 8 bases agree with TRBD2. Germline V gene data show CDR1 as SGHRS and CDR2 as YFSETQ. V lost 0 bases and J lost 0; bases outside the gene matches: 9. The length of the CDR3 is 18 residues. The CDR3 DNA sequence: TGCGCCAGCAGCTTGGGGCCCAGCGGGGGCCCCAGCACAGATACGCAGTATTTT. This gives the protein CASSLGPSGGPSTDTQYF. Full variable domain (missing parts from reference TRBV5-1 and TRBJ2-3): KAGVTQTPRYLIKTRGQQVTLSCSPISGHRSVSWYQQTPGQGLQFLFEYFSETQRNKGNFPGRFSGRQFSNSRSEMNVSTLELGDSALYLCASSLGPSGGPSTDTQYFGPGTRLTVL.

This clone was recorded a few times. The chain is built from TRBV5-1 and TRBJ2-1; 9 nucleotides agree with TRBD2. The germline V gene has CDR1 SGHRS and CDR2 YFSETQ. This CDR3 region has 15 residues. V gave up 4 bases and J gave up 4 bases; unmatched junction bases: 6. The CDR3 DNA follows: TGCGCCAGCAGCCACTCTAGCGGGGAGTACAATGAGCAGTTCTTC. Translation: CASSHSSGEYNEQFF.

V is TRBV6-1 and J is TRBJ2-7; tentative D call: TRBD1 (5 bases). Germline CDR1 is MNHNS and CDR2 is SASEGT. CDR3 length: 17 residues. The V and J ends lost 1 base and 5 bases respectively, with 21 bases between them. CDR3 amino acids: CASSEVKGPAGKNEQYV. In nucleotides, the CDR3 is TGTGCCAGCAGTGAAGTCAAAGGTCCGGCAGGGAAGAACGAGCAGTACGTC.

The CDR3 DNA sequence: TGCAGCGTTGTGCGGGACTACGAGCAGTACTTC. Its protein product is CSVVRDYEQYF. V is TRBV29-1 and J is TRBJ2-7, with a tentative D call TRBD2 (6 bases). The CDR3 extends over 11 amino acids. Trimming took off 4 bases at V and 3 bases at J, with 7 bases between the two ends. Germline V gene lookup returns CDR1 SQVTM and CDR2 ANQGSEA.

This clone has a single count. The V and J genes are TRBV6-2 or TRBV6-3 and TRBJ2-5, with TRBD1 identical over 8 bases. CDR1 and CDR2 (germline): MNHEY, SVGEGT. After removal of 2 bases from V and 2 bases from J, the junction contained 7 bases not matched to a gene. This CDR3 contains 16 residues. The CDR3 reads CASSYEAGTGQETQYF. The CDR3 coding sequence is TGTGCCAGCAGTTACGAAGCCGGGACAGGACAAGAGACCCAGTACTTC.

This rearrangement joins TRBV5-4 to TRBJ1-6; TRBD1 might be the D (5 bases). In germline, CDR1 is SGHNT, CDR2 YYREEE (reference sequence). The CDR3 is made up of 17 amino acids. V lost 2 bases and J lost 4, with 16 bases in between. CDR3 sequence reads: CASSFKGIVTYNSPLHF. The DNA of the CDR3 is TGTGCCAGCAGCTTTAAGGGGATCGTCACTTATAATTCACCCCTCCACTTT.

The V and J genes are TRBV11-3 and TRBJ2-5; perhaps TRBD2 as D (5 bases). Germline-derived CDR1 and CDR2 are SGHNT and YENEEA. The V gene lost 1 base and the J gene lost 7 bases, with 13 bases spanning the gap. The CDR3 runs 14 residues. The chain's CDR3 is CASSLGDPRGTQYF. The CDR3 DNA reads TGTGCCAGCAGCTTAGGGGATCCTCGGGGGACCCAGTACTTC.

J is TRBJ1-5 and V is TRBV7-8; 9 bases agree with TRBD1. Germline V gives CDR1 SGHVS, CDR2 FQNEAQ. The CDR3 length is 18 residues. V lost 3 bases, J lost 5 bases, and 14 bases stayed unmatched. The CDR3 nucleotides read TGTGCCAGCAGCTTTGGGGGATTATCCGGGACAGGGTATCAGCCCCAGCATTTT. Its translation is CASSFGGLSGTGYQPQHF.

The chain recombines TRBV5-1 with TRBJ1-6; TRBD1 agrees at 7 bases. The ends lost 4 bases at V and 7 bases at J; junction bases unmatched: 11. Germline values: CDR1 SGHRS, CDR2 YFSETQ. The CDR3 loop spans 16 amino acids. The CDR3 loop reads CASSPAPGQLNSPLHF. The CDR3 DNA sequence: TGCGCCAGCAGCCCCGCGCCGGGACAGCTAAATTCACCCCTCCACTTT.

The chain carries TRBV27 and TRBJ1-4; 10 bases are a match to TRBD1. Per the germline V gene, CDR1 is MNHEY and CDR2 is SMNVEV (reference sequence). With V trimmed by 5 bases and J by 2 bases, 2 bases remained unmatched. This CDR3 has 15 amino acids. For the CDR3, the DNA is TGTGCCAGCAGTCCGGGACAGGGGACTAATGAAAAACTGTTTTTT. Translation gives CASSPGQGTNEKLFF.